A selection of T cell receptor beta chains follows, all from one sample in a study of beta chain features in type 1 diabetes. TCRdb keeps only in-frame clones here, not all; method: immunoSEQ multiplex PCR. This table has around 340,000 clones, 7% to 9% appearing once. The sequenced sample was central memory CD4+ T cells from blood. Receptor source: a woman aged 18-29 years in good health. CDR3s include the opening cysteine and the closing phenylalanine or tryptophan. D genes are given only for firm matches. Clone size appears in some rows only: once, few, many, or a class for an expanded clone.

CDR3nt: TGTGCCAGCAGCTTGGACAGGGGGACATACGAGCAGTACTTC; CDR3aa: CASSLDRGTYEQYF; d_gene: TRBD1; abundance: few; v_gene: TRBV7-2; j_gene: TRBJ2-7
CDR3nt: TGTGCCACCAGCAGAGAAGGCGGAAACAATGAGCAGTTCTTC; CDR3aa: CATSREGGNNEQFF; d_gene: .; abundance: many; v_gene: TRBV15; j_gene: TRBJ2-1
CDR3nt: TGTGCCAGCAGCTTAGTGGGGGGGAATGAGCAGTTCTTC; CDR3aa: CASSLVGGNEQFF; d_gene: TRBD2; abundance: few; v_gene: TRBV7-9; j_gene: TRBJ2-1
CDR3nt: TGTGCCAGCAGTTCCCCGCGGGGCCGCGAGACCCAGTACTTC; CDR3aa: CASSSPRGRETQYF; d_gene: .; abundance: many; v_gene: TRBV6-5; j_gene: TRBJ2-5
CDR3nt: TGTGCCAGCAGTCAAACAGACGGAGTCTACAATGAGCAGTTCTTC; CDR3aa: CASSQTDGVYNEQFF; d_gene: .; abundance: few; v_gene: TRBV7-3; j_gene: TRBJ2-1
CDR3nt: TGTGCCAGCAGCTTAGAACAAGGAGGCCCTGAAGCTTTCTTT; CDR3aa: CASSLEQGGPEAFF; d_gene: .; abundance: .; v_gene: TRBV11-3; j_gene: TRBJ1-1
CDR3nt: TGTGCCAGCAGCCAAGATAGGACTAGTCTTATCGAGCAGTACTTC; CDR3aa: CASSQDRTSLIEQYF; d_gene: TRBD2; abundance: few; v_gene: TRBV4-2; j_gene: TRBJ2-7
CDR3nt: TGTGCCAGCAACCGGACAGGACGTAAGGGTACTGGTTACTACGAGCAGTACTTC; CDR3aa: CASNRTGRKGTGYYEQYF; d_gene: TRBD1; abundance: few; v_gene: TRBV28; j_gene: TRBJ2-7
CDR3nt: TGTGCCAGCAGCGTAGACAATGCTAATGAAAAACTGTTTTTT; CDR3aa: CASSVDNANEKLFF; d_gene: .; abundance: .; v_gene: TRBV9; j_gene: TRBJ1-4
CDR3nt: TGCGCCAGCAGCCAAGATGGGTTGGGGGTCGAGCAGTACTTC; CDR3aa: CASSQDGLGVEQYF; d_gene: .; abundance: many; v_gene: TRBV4-3; j_gene: TRBJ2-7
CDR3nt: TGTGCCAGCAGTTTAGCTAGCGGGGTCTACAATGAGCAGTTCTTC; CDR3aa: CASSLASGVYNEQFF; d_gene: TRBD2; abundance: few; v_gene: TRBV27; j_gene: TRBJ2-1
CDR3nt: TGTGCCAGTAGTATTATTAGGGCAGGGAATGAGCAGTTCTTC; CDR3aa: CASSIIRAGNEQFF; d_gene: .; abundance: .; v_gene: TRBV19; j_gene: TRBJ2-1
CDR3nt: TGCGCCAGCAGTACCGGGACTAGTCTCAATGAGCAGTTCTTC; CDR3aa: CASSTGTSLNEQFF; d_gene: TRBD2; abundance: few; v_gene: TRBV5-1; j_gene: TRBJ2-1
CDR3nt: TGTGCCAGCCGGACAGGGAGTCAGCCCCAGCATTTT; CDR3aa: CASRTGSQPQHF; d_gene: TRBD1; abundance: .; v_gene: TRBV6-5; j_gene: TRBJ1-5
CDR3nt: TGTGCCAGCAAGATACAGGGGACCACCGGGGAGCTGTTTTTT; CDR3aa: CASKIQGTTGELFF; d_gene: TRBD1; abundance: .; v_gene: TRBV2; j_gene: TRBJ2-2
CDR3nt: TGTGCCAGCTCACCGGCCATTAGCACAGATACGCAGTATTTT; CDR3aa: CASSPAISTDTQYF; d_gene: .; abundance: many; v_gene: TRBV18; j_gene: TRBJ2-3
CDR3nt: TGCAGCGTTGCCGGGGAAAACACAGATACGCAGTATTTT; CDR3aa: CSVAGENTDTQYF; d_gene: .; abundance: .; v_gene: TRBV29-1; j_gene: TRBJ2-3
CDR3nt: TGTGCCAGCAGTTGGAGAGACTTGAACACTGAAGCTTTCTTT; CDR3aa: CASSWRDLNTEAFF; d_gene: .; abundance: .; v_gene: TRBV10-3; j_gene: TRBJ1-1
CDR3nt: TGTGCCATCAAGGACAGGGGAGATTGGAATGAGCAGTTCTTC; CDR3aa: CAIKDRGDWNEQFF; d_gene: TRBD1; abundance: many; v_gene: TRBV10-3; j_gene: TRBJ2-1
CDR3nt: TGCGCCAGCAGCCAAGATGAGCGTTACAACAATGAGCAGTTCTTC; CDR3aa: CASSQDERYNNEQFF; d_gene: .; abundance: .; v_gene: TRBV4-3; j_gene: TRBJ2-1
CDR3nt: TGTGCCAGCAGTTACTCGATTCTCTCTGGGGCCAACGTCCTGACTTTC; CDR3aa: CASSYSILSGANVLTF; d_gene: .; abundance: many; v_gene: TRBV6-5; j_gene: TRBJ2-6
CDR3nt: TGCGCCAGCAGCCAAGGTCGCAGGGGAGATACGCAGTATTTT; CDR3aa: CASSQGRRGDTQYF; d_gene: .; abundance: few; v_gene: TRBV4-3; j_gene: TRBJ2-3
CDR3nt: TGTGCCAGCAGCGCCCGTCAGGGGGCCGGTGGGGCCAACGTCCTGACTTTC; CDR3aa: CASSARQGAGGANVLTF; d_gene: TRBD1; abundance: .; v_gene: TRBV9; j_gene: TRBJ2-6
CDR3nt: TGTGCCAGCACTGGGAATAGTTACGAGCAGTACTTC; CDR3aa: CASTGNSYEQYF; d_gene: .; abundance: .; v_gene: TRBV6-1; j_gene: TRBJ2-7
CDR3nt: TGTGCCAGCAGGCGGGACCAGGGAATCGAGCAGTACTTC; CDR3aa: CASRRDQGIEQYF; d_gene: .; abundance: .; v_gene: TRBV6-5; j_gene: TRBJ2-7
CDR3nt: TGTGCCAGCAGCTTAGCCGGACTAGCGGGAGCGGGAAATGAGCAGTTCTTC; CDR3aa: CASSLAGLAGAGNEQFF; d_gene: TRBD2; abundance: few; v_gene: TRBV7-2; j_gene: TRBJ2-1
CDR3nt: TGCAGCGTTGTTGGGGCTACCGGGGAGCTGTTTTTT; CDR3aa: CSVVGATGELFF; d_gene: .; abundance: few; v_gene: TRBV29-1; j_gene: TRBJ2-2
CDR3nt: TGTGCCAGCAGCTTAACTAGCGGGAGGGCCGGGGAGCAGTTCTTC; CDR3aa: CASSLTSGRAGEQFF; d_gene: TRBD2; abundance: once; v_gene: TRBV7-6; j_gene: TRBJ2-1
CDR3nt: TGTGCCACCTCTTTAGCGGGAGGGCCTTACAATGAGCAGTTCTTC; CDR3aa: CATSLAGGPYNEQFF; d_gene: TRBD2; abundance: .; v_gene: TRBV7-8; j_gene: TRBJ2-1
CDR3nt: TGTGCCAGCAGTAGCGCAGGTGGAAACATTCAGTACTTC; CDR3aa: CASSSAGGNIQYF; d_gene: .; abundance: few; v_gene: TRBV25-1; j_gene: TRBJ2-4
CDR3nt: TGTGCCAGCAGTAGCGGGAGGGAGGATACGCAGTATTTT; CDR3aa: CASSSGREDTQYF; d_gene: TRBD2; abundance: few; v_gene: TRBV13; j_gene: TRBJ2-3
CDR3nt: TGTGCCAGCAGTCTACCCGGCCAGCCCCAGCATTTT; CDR3aa: CASSLPGQPQHF; d_gene: .; abundance: .; v_gene: TRBV28; j_gene: TRBJ1-5
CDR3nt: TGTGCCACCACGAGCACCTACGAGCAGTACTTC; CDR3aa: CATTSTYEQYF; d_gene: .; abundance: .; v_gene: TRBV28; j_gene: TRBJ2-7
CDR3nt: TGCGCCAGCAGCTTGAGGCCGACAGGGCGAGAAGGTTACACCGGGGAGCTGTTTTTT; CDR3aa: CASSLRPTGREGYTGELFF; d_gene: TRBD1; abundance: .; v_gene: TRBV5-1; j_gene: TRBJ2-2
CDR3nt: TGTGCCAGTAGTGCCTCGCTAGCGGGAGCCTCCAATGAGCAGTTCTTC; CDR3aa: CASSASLAGASNEQFF; d_gene: TRBD2; abundance: .; v_gene: TRBV19; j_gene: TRBJ2-1
CDR3nt: TGCAGTGCTGATCGGACAGATACGCAGTATTTT; CDR3aa: CSADRTDTQYF; d_gene: .; abundance: .; v_gene: TRBV20-1; j_gene: TRBJ2-3
CDR3nt: TGTGCCAGCAGCTCCGCCGGGACCTATGGCGGGGAGCAGTACTTC; CDR3aa: CASSSAGTYGGEQYF; d_gene: .; abundance: many; v_gene: TRBV7-2; j_gene: TRBJ2-7
CDR3nt: TGCGCCAGCAGCTTTGGGAGCTCCTACGAGCAGTACTTC; CDR3aa: CASSFGSSYEQYF; d_gene: .; abundance: .; v_gene: TRBV5-1; j_gene: TRBJ2-7
CDR3nt: TGTGCCAGCAGTCCCCCCAGACAGTACATCGACGAGCAGTACTTC; CDR3aa: CASSPPRQYIDEQYF; d_gene: .; abundance: few; v_gene: TRBV28; j_gene: TRBJ2-7
CDR3nt: TGTGCCAGCAGCCCGGGACATAGCGAAAACATTCAGTACTTC; CDR3aa: CASSPGHSENIQYF; d_gene: .; abundance: .; v_gene: TRBV7-2; j_gene: TRBJ2-4
CDR3nt: TGCAGCGTTGAAGGCAGGGGGCGGAACTATGGCTACACCTTC; CDR3aa: CSVEGRGRNYGYTF; d_gene: TRBD1; abundance: .; v_gene: TRBV29-1; j_gene: TRBJ1-2
CDR3nt: TGTGCCAGCAGCCCGTATCCACTTCCTTACGAGCAGTACTTC; CDR3aa: CASSPYPLPYEQYF; d_gene: .; abundance: .; v_gene: TRBV14; j_gene: TRBJ2-7
CDR3nt: TGTGCCAGCGGACGACTCAATGAGCAGTTCTTC; CDR3aa: CASGRLNEQFF; d_gene: .; abundance: .; v_gene: TRBV7-3; j_gene: TRBJ2-1
CDR3nt: TGCGCCAGCAGCACCTCACAAGCGGGATCGATGGAGACCCAGTACTTC; CDR3aa: CASSTSQAGSMETQYF; d_gene: TRBD2; abundance: few; v_gene: TRBV5-1; j_gene: TRBJ2-5
CDR3nt: TGTGCCAGCAGCAGGCAAACAGGTATGGGAGAGCAGTACTTC; CDR3aa: CASSRQTGMGEQYF; d_gene: .; abundance: .; v_gene: TRBV5-4; j_gene: TRBJ2-7
CDR3nt: TGTGCCAGCAGTTTGACAGGCGAAAGCATCTATGGCTACACCTTC; CDR3aa: CASSLTGESIYGYTF; d_gene: .; abundance: few; v_gene: TRBV28; j_gene: TRBJ1-2
CDR3nt: TGCGCCAGCAGCCAAGAGGGGGGCTGGAACACCGGGGAGCTGTTTTTT; CDR3aa: CASSQEGGWNTGELFF; d_gene: .; abundance: few; v_gene: TRBV4-3; j_gene: TRBJ2-2
CDR3nt: TGTGCCAGCAGCTTGTCGGGACAGGGGCACGGGGAGCTGTTTTTT; CDR3aa: CASSLSGQGHGELFF; d_gene: TRBD1; abundance: .; v_gene: TRBV11-2; j_gene: TRBJ2-2
CDR3nt: TGTGCCAGCAGCGTAGCTACTAACGAGGGGTACTATGGCTACACCTTC; CDR3aa: CASSVATNEGYYGYTF; d_gene: .; abundance: .; v_gene: TRBV9; j_gene: TRBJ1-2
CDR3nt: TGCGCCAGCAGCTTGACTAGCGGGAGAGTCGGCTACGAGCAGTACTTC; CDR3aa: CASSLTSGRVGYEQYF; d_gene: TRBD2; abundance: .; v_gene: TRBV5-1; j_gene: TRBJ2-7
CDR3nt: TGTGCCAGCAGCTTGGCGGGACAGGGAAGCACAGATACGCAGTATTTT; CDR3aa: CASSLAGQGSTDTQYF; d_gene: TRBD1; abundance: few; v_gene: TRBV5-4; j_gene: TRBJ2-3
CDR3nt: TGTGCCAGCTGGGGGGAGTCTCAGCCCCTTCTGTTTTTT; CDR3aa: CASWGESQPLLFF; d_gene: .; abundance: .; v_gene: TRBV2; j_gene: TRBJ1-4
CDR3nt: TGTGCCAGCACCACAGGGGCGTACACTGAAGCTTTCTTT; CDR3aa: CASTTGAYTEAFF; d_gene: TRBD1; abundance: .; v_gene: TRBV11-2; j_gene: TRBJ1-1
CDR3nt: TGTGCCAGCAGCTTAAGCCGCGGACTAGCGGGAGGGATGATAAAGACCCAGTACTTC; CDR3aa: CASSLSRGLAGGMIKTQYF; d_gene: TRBD2; abundance: .; v_gene: TRBV7-2; j_gene: TRBJ2-5
CDR3nt: TGTGCCAGCAGGTACCCGGGACAGGACTATGGCTACACCTTC; CDR3aa: CASRYPGQDYGYTF; d_gene: TRBD1; abundance: few; v_gene: TRBV5-8; j_gene: TRBJ1-2
CDR3nt: TGTGCCAGCAGAGAAGGGACAGGGGTTAACTATGGCTACACCTTC; CDR3aa: CASREGTGVNYGYTF; d_gene: TRBD1; abundance: .; v_gene: TRBV2; j_gene: TRBJ1-2
CDR3nt: TGTGCCAGCATGGCGCAGGGGGTGGTTGGGACCCAGTACTTC; CDR3aa: CASMAQGVVGTQYF; d_gene: TRBD1; abundance: few; v_gene: TRBV7-8; j_gene: TRBJ2-5
CDR3nt: TGTGCCAGCAGCCCGGACTGGAACTACAATGAGCAGTTCTTC; CDR3aa: CASSPDWNYNEQFF; d_gene: .; abundance: many; v_gene: TRBV7-2; j_gene: TRBJ2-1